One and the same sample provided the 2 T cell receptor beta chains below, sequenced in a study of cytomegalovirus exposure and HLA in healthy donors. The PCR employed 60 Vbeta primers together with 13 Jbeta primers. Libraries were prepared by immunoSEQ multiplex PCR; TCRdb keeps only in-frame clonotypes and omits some of them. The data contain 150,000 to 200,000 clones, 75% to 90% of them singletons. Sequencing was performed on PBMCs. The source is a male donor in good health and CMV-seropositive.

This clone has a handful of counts. The chain is built from TRBV15 and TRBJ2-5, with 10 positions matching TRBD2. The DNA end lines up better with TRBJ2-7; the J call may be wrong. Germline V gene data show CDR1 as LNHNV and CDR2 as YYDKDF (reference sequence). CDR3 length: 17 amino acids. For the CDR3, the DNA is TGTGCCACCAGCAGAGGTTTACTAGCGGGGCCCTCCTACGAGCAGTACTTC. Translation: CATSRGLLAGPSYEQYF.

The rearrangement uses TRBV6-6 and TRBJ2-7, with 11 bases matching TRBD2. Germline V gene lookup returns CDR1 MNHNY and CDR2 SVGAGI (reference sequence). The V and J ends lost 4 bases and 4 bases, in that order; junction bases with no gene match: 6. The CDR3 contains 15 residues. The CDR3 DNA reads TGTGCCAGCAGTTCCACTAGCGGGGGACCGTACGAGCAGTACTTC. Its protein is CASSSTSGGPYEQYF.